The T cell receptor beta chain under discussion was sequenced for a study of blood T cell repertoires in COVID-19 (dated by TCRdb to about 2020). For context, the study as a whole: Collaborator samples came from the United States, Italy and Spain and covered acute and convalescent phases of COVID-19. The prospective study material was composed of cDNA or gDNA derived from T cells, B-cell-depleted T cells, or PBMCs. The dataset comprised deeply sampled blood TCRbeta repertoires from subjects exposed to, actively infected with, or recovered from COVID-19. The repertoires were released in a freely available public database intended as a resource for research on the immune response to SARS-CoV-2. Samples were obtained from the ongoing ImmuneRACE study (first 160 participants) and from over a thousand subjects provided by 6 global collaborators. The sample metadata nearly always contained a de-identified subject ID, COVID-19 status, age in years and sex. Where available, HLA class I and class II types were taken from metadata supplied by the sample provider and were not determined by assay-based typing. The paper's findings and limits, for the study overall: The amount of clinical and demographic metadata varied by source and participant and was provided uncurated.

Collaborating institutions collected whole blood in K2EDTA tubes following their own protocols. For TCRbeta analysis, collaborators shipped samples as frozen whole blood, isolated PBMCs, or DNA extracted from either of those sample types. This clone has a single count. Its cognate antigen has yet to be identified. No per-base quality is available; no much larger clone lies one base away. TCRbeta CDR3 regions were amplified from genomic DNA using the immunoSEQ Assay, a bias-controlled multiplex PCR. In the paper's pipeline: Within the assay, amplification of reference gene primers was used to estimate how many nucleated cells each sample contained. To quantify the absolute abundance of each unique TCRbeta CDR3 rearrangement, sequence reads were collapsed and filtered. For each sample, productive Simpson clonality was calculated by taking the square root of Simpson's diversity index across productive rearrangements. This is the immuneACCESS table as TCRdb keeps it, with only in-frame sequences that have V and J called. A part of the clones is gone; compared with another copy, unresolved V genes explain less than half, and the rest is unexplained. V and J calls and clone size are given by that table; D and trimming were obtained from the DNA. In this sample the table shows about 280,000 clones, around 85% of which occur a single time. The ten largest clones add up to approximately 5.1% of the sample.

CDR1 SGHAT and CDR2 FQNNGV are derived from the germline V gene. The germline ends are 12 bases apart after V is trimmed by 3 bases and J by 5 bases. The CDR3 goes from the cysteine to the phenylalanine over 14 residues. This entry keeps only the CDR3 DNA: 42 bases, framed from base 1. This TCR was recovered from a man aged 45-65 years with active or convalescent COVID-19. Sequencing was carried out using peripheral blood. The V gene is TRBV11-2 and the J gene is TRBJ2-3, with TRBD1 perhaps the D gene, on 6 matching bases. The DNA is as follows: TGTGCCAGCAGCTTGTCAGGGGTTATAGATACGCAGTATTTT. Its protein is CASSLSGVIDTQYF.